This TCR beta chain emerged from a study of cytomegalovirus exposure and HLA in healthy donors. Background on the study: Around 85 million unique TCR sequences came from HLA-typed donors in an early release. Broader study findings: Indistinguishability led to the exclusion of some V segments, TRBV6-2 and TRBV6-3 included. There were a few CMV-associated chains whose specificity for CMV antigens was confirmed in vitro. The classifier reportedly diagnosed cytomegalovirus status with high specificity and sensitivity.

With 60 Vbeta and 13 Jbeta primers, the PCR was carried out. The protocol was immunoSEQ multiplex PCR, while the TCRdb copy is restricted to in-frame clones and leaves out a portion. The data hold more than 140,000 clones, with around 79% observed a single time. Comment on this clone: Its antigen remains unidentified.

The V segment lost 6 bases and the J segment 13 bases; nucleotides outside the gene matches: 10. The germline V gene has CDR1 SGHTA and CDR2 FQGNSA. This CDR3 is 12 amino acids long. Material for sequencing was PBMCs. The V gene is TRBV7-2, the J gene TRBJ1-1; TRBD1 agrees at 8 bases. The clonotype originates from a male donor in good health and CMV-seronegative. CDR3 coding DNA: TGTGCCAGCAGGCAAGGACAGGGATGGGTTTTCTTT. Its protein product is CASRQGQGWVFF.